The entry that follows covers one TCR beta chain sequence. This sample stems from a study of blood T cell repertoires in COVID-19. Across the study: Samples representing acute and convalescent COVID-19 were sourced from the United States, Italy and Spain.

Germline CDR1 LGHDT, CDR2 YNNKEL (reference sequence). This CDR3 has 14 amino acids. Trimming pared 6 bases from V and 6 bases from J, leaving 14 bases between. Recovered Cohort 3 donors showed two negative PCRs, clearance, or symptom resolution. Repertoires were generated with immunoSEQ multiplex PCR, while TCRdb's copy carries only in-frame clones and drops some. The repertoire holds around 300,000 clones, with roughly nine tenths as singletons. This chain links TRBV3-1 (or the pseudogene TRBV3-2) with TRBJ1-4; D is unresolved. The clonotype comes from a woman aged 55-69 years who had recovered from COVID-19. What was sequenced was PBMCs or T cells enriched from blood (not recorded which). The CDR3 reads CASSLGRRYEKLFF. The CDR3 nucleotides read TGTGCCAGCAGTCTAGGCCGAAGGTATGAAAAACTGTTTTTT.